The 7 T cell receptor beta chains below all came from one sample that was sequenced in a study of identical twins (dated by TCRdb to about 2016). The protocol used for the library was 5' RACE. This sample was sequenced with an Illumina HiSeq 2000. The raw public reads went through TCRdb reprocessing: fastp at Q25, MiXCR clone calling, in-frame beta chains kept. Identical CDR3 proteins give one entry, which carries the most common genes and DNA. This sample has 750,000 to 950,000 distinct CDR3 sequences in its table, and roughly an eighth of those were observed once. The ten largest clonotypes hold around 1.6% of the sample. Another study also made use of these data, one on yellow fever vaccine responses in identical twins.

The sequencing input was PBMCs. All receptors come from a woman under 30 in good health.

Many counts were recorded for this clonotype. The gene calls are TRBV6-5 and TRBJ2-7; D is unresolved. CDR1 is MNHEY and CDR2 is SVGAGI in the germline V gene. V was pared by 0 bases and J by 1 base, with 10 bases between. The CDR3 sequence is 15 residues long. The CDR3 is CASSYSSMRSYEQYF. As DNA, the CDR3 is TGTGCCAGCAGTTACTCGTCGATGAGATCCTACGAGCAGTACTTC.

The table lists this clonotype with a few counts. The rearrangement joins TRBV15 to TRBJ2-7; either TRBD1 or TRBD2 may supply D (5 bases each). CDR1 LNHNV and CDR2 YYDKDF come from the germline V gene (reference sequence). CDR3 size: 15 residues. V lost 0 bases, J lost 2 bases, and 11 bases lay in between. For the CDR3, the DNA is TGTGCCACCAGCAGAGATTCGGGACGGGCCTACGAGCAGTACTTC. This encodes CATSRDSGRAYEQYF.

The V gene is TRBV29-1, the J gene TRBJ2-1; TRBD1 matches at 7 bases. In germline, CDR1 is SQVTM, CDR2 ANQGSEA. This CDR3 comprises 13 residues. Losses at the gene ends were 5 bases for V and 4 bases for J; bases not matched to a gene: 5. In nucleotides, the CDR3 is TGCAGCGTTTTACAGGGGTGGTACAATGAGCAGTTCTTC. Translated: CSVLQGWYNEQFF.

The chain employs TRBV27 and TRBJ1-5; D not resolved. The V gene lost 6 bases and the J gene lost 5 bases, with 20 bases spanning the gap. Germline CDR1 MNHEY, CDR2 SMNVEV (reference sequence). The CDR3 totals 16 residues. The CDR3 spells CASREQGTGYYQPQHF. Written as DNA, the CDR3 is TGTGCCAGCAGGGAGCAAGGTACTGGTTATTATCAGCCCCAGCATTTT.

This clonotype was detected a few times. The chain has TRBV9 and TRBJ2-1; possible D gene TRBD2, 5 bases. The ends were cut back, 7 bases at V and 4 bases at J, with 24 bases in the middle. Germline CDR1 SGDLS, CDR2 YYNGEE. The CDR3 sequence is 17 residues long. The CDR3 is CASGPSEGVKMYNEQFF. The CDR3 bases are TGTGCCAGCGGGCCCTCTGAGGGAGTTAAAATGTACAATGAGCAGTTCTTC. Together with reference TRBV9 and TRBJ2-1, the CDR3 gives the full variable domain: DSGVTQTPKHLITATGQRVTLRCSPRSGDLSVYWYQQSLDQGLQFLIQYYNGEERAKGNILERFSAQQFPDLHSELNLSSLELGDSALYFCASGPSEGVKMYNEQFFGPGTRLTVL.

This clonotype showed up many times. The CDR3 nucleotides are TGTGCCAGCAGTAAGGGGGGGAGCAATCAGCCCCAGCATTTT. Encoded protein: CASSKGGSNQPQHF. J is TRBJ1-5 and V is TRBV7-2; tentatively, D is TRBD1 (6 bases). Germline CDR1 SGHTA, CDR2 FQGNSA. This CDR3 has 14 amino acids. Trimming removed 6 bases from V and 1 base from J, with 10 bases in between.

This clonotype was detected a few times. The chain couples TRBV12-3 or TRBV12-4 to TRBJ1-2; 11 bases are a match to TRBD1. V trimming: 5 bases; J trimming: 7 bases; junction bases outside the gene matches: 12. The CDR3 covers 16 residues. The CDR3 protein is CASSLRTGGTRGGYTF. CDR3 DNA sequence: TGTGCCAGCAGTCTCCGGACAGGGGGCACGAGGGGTGGCTACACCTTC.